These 32 T cell receptor beta chains came from one sample sequenced in a study of patients and donors after allogeneic stem cell transplantation. TCRdb re-derived calls from the RT-PCR reads in MiXCR, one entry per CDR3 protein. Of over 200,000 distinct CDR3 sequences listed, around 41% are singletons. Material for sequencing was blood, either unsorted or a sorted T cell fraction (not recorded which). All receptors come from a human donor who was either an allogeneic HSCT recipient or a stem cell or donor lymphocyte infusion donor (not recorded which). It is not recorded whose cells these are; they may come from a transplant donor.

This chain connects TRBV12-3 or TRBV12-4 to TRBJ2-2; no clear D gene. The CDR3 is 13 amino acids. V was shortened by 7 bases and J by 4 bases, with 10 bases between the two germline ends. As DNA, the CDR3 is TGTGCCAGCATCACCTACAGCACCGGGGAGCTGTTTTTT. This encodes CASITYSTGELFF.

This clonotype was picked up a small number of times. The chain couples TRBV20-1 to TRBJ1-3; D ambiguous. CDR1 is DFQATT and CDR2 is SNEGSKA in the germline V gene (reference sequence). The CDR3 has 15 residues. V was clipped by 3 bases and J by 4 bases, with 16 bases between them. CDR3 DNA: TGCAGTGCTAGCGCCCCCCGGGGTTGGGGAAACACCATATATTTT. Amino acid sequence: CSASAPRGWGNTIYF.

The table lists this clonotype with a few counts. This chain links TRBV27 with TRBJ1-2; weak D call: TRBD1 (5 bases). Germline assignment: CDR1 MNHEY and CDR2 SMNVEV (reference sequence). CDR3 length: 12 amino acids. V was cut by 6 bases and J by 9 bases, with 14 bases left in between. The CDR3 here is CASSPNGGRYTF. CDR3 in DNA: TGTGCCAGCAGCCCTAATGGGGGTCGCTACACCTTC.

This chain joins TRBV11-2 and TRBJ2-1; D is unresolved. Germline V gene data show CDR1 as SGHAT and CDR2 as FQNNGV. Deletions cut 1 base from V and 5 bases from J, with 15 bases between. This CDR3 contains 16 residues. The CDR3 DNA sequence: TGTGCCAGCAGCTTAGGGGCCTTGGCGTCGAACAATGAGCAGTTCTTC. Translation gives CASSLGALASNNEQFF.

J is TRBJ1-1 and V is TRBV18; D call uncertain. Germline-derived CDR1 and CDR2 are KGHSH and LQKENI. The CDR3 sequence is 20 residues long. Trimming took off 2 bases at V and 0 bases at J, with 25 bases between the two ends. In nucleotides, the CDR3 is TGTGCCAGCTCACCAGGGCATCCCGACATGGGATGGTTCATGAACACTGAAGCTTTCTTT. Translated: CASSPGHPDMGWFMNTEAFF.

This clonotype was detected only a few times. The rearrangement joins TRBV7-2 to TRBJ1-1; 9 bases line up with TRBD1. CDR3 length: 14 amino acids. J was trimmed by 3 bases and V by 8 bases; bases with no gene match: 7. Germline values: CDR1 SGHTA, CDR2 FQGNSA. The CDR3 is CASGDRVWDTEAFF. CDR3 nucleotides: TGTGCCAGCGGGGACAGGGTTTGGGACACTGAAGCTTTCTTT.

This clonotype was seen only once. This chain connects TRBV5-4 to TRBJ1-5, with D possibly matching TRBD1 (5 bases). The CDR3 runs 13 residues. V was shortened by 3 bases and J by 8 bases, with 12 bases between the two germline ends. CDR1 and CDR2 from the germline V gene are SGHNT and YYREEE (reference sequence). This CDR3 reads CASSSGTREPQHF. Written as DNA, the CDR3 is TGTGCCAGCAGCTCAGGGACCCGGGAGCCCCAGCATTTT.

This clonotype was observed a single time. The V call is TRBV14, the J call TRBJ2-2; TRBD1 agrees at 7 bases. Losses at the gene ends were 8 bases for V and 1 base for J; bases not matched to a gene: 10. From germline, CDR1 is SGHDN and CDR2 FVKESK. This CDR3 has 16 residues. CDR3 residues: CASGPRQGLNTGELFF. CDR3 DNA: TGTGCCAGCGGACCCAGACAGGGTTTGAACACCGGGGAGCTGTTTTTT.

As concerns this clonotype: Germline is not matched at one junction end, which may reflect a read error. The chain employs TRBV14 and TRBJ2-5; 7 nucleotides line up with TRBD2. Germline V CDR1 and CDR2: SGHDN, FVKESK. This CDR3 contains 13 residues. The CDR3 loop reads CASSLHERLAESF. The DNA for the CDR3 is TGTGCCAGCAGCCTCCACGAGAGACTAGCAGAGTCCTTC.

This clonotype has a handful of counts. The J gene is TRBJ2-2, the V gene TRBV7-3; TRBD2 might be the D (6 bases). The germline V gene has CDR1 SGHTA and CDR2 FQGTGA. CDR3 length equals 14 residues. V was pared by 5 bases and J by 3 bases, with 10 bases between. The chain's CDR3 is CASSRDLHTGELFF. The CDR3 coding sequence is TGTGCCAGCAGCCGGGACTTACACACCGGGGAGCTGTTTTTT. Complete variable domain (other parts from reference TRBV7-3 and TRBJ2-2): GAGVSQTPSNKVTEKGKYVELRCDPISGHTALYWYRQSLGQGPEFLIYFQGTGAADDSGLPNDRFFAVRPEGSVSTLKIQRTERGDSAVYLCASSRDLHTGELFFGEGSRLTVL.

This chain uses TRBV5-1 with TRBJ1-1; 7 bases fit TRBD1. The CDR3 length is 14 residues. J lost 4 bases, V lost 0 bases, and 3 bases had no gene match. The germline gives CDR1 SGHRS, CDR2 YFSETQ. The CDR3 DNA is TGCGCCAGCAGCTTGGGCAGGGGGACCACTGAAGCTTTCTTT. This sequence encodes CASSLGRGTTEAFF.

As for this clonotype: An end of the junction differs from the germline gene, which may be a read error. The V call is TRBV5-1, the J call TRBJ2-5, with D perhaps TRBD2 (5 bases). This CDR3 is built from 13 residues. The germline CDR1 and CDR2 sequences are SGHRS and YFSETQ. DNA for the CDR3: TGCGCCAGCACCTTGACCGGGATGGAGACCCAGTACTTC. Amino acids: CASTLTGMETQYF.

The chain has TRBV28 and TRBJ2-7, with D hard to call. Trimming took 5 bases from V and 4 from J, leaving 6 bases between them. The CDR3 consists of 11 residues. CDR1 and CDR2 from the germline V gene are MDHEN and SYDVKM. The CDR3 here is CASSRKYEQYF. In nucleotides, the CDR3 is TGTGCCAGCAGTAGAAAATACGAGCAGTACTTC.

This clonotype was counted only a few times. The chain has TRBV20-1 and TRBJ1-1, with D possibly matching TRBD1 (5 bases). With 1 base removed from V and 0 bases from J, the gap between germline ends came to 21 bases. Germline-derived CDR1 and CDR2 are DFQATT and SNEGSKA (reference sequence). The CDR3 loop spans 18 amino acids. This chain's CDR3 is CSARVYRAGPYLNTEAFF. The CDR3 DNA sequence: TGCAGTGCTAGAGTATATAGGGCAGGGCCCTACTTGAACACTGAAGCTTTCTTT.

This chain joins TRBV4-1 and TRBJ1-2; no firm D call. The CDR3 runs 17 residues. Trimming left V 2 bases short and J 5 bases short, with 21 bases between. Looked up from germline, CDR1 is MGHRA and CDR2 is YSYEKL. CDR3: CASSQLPGSHSSYGYTF. DNA for the CDR3: TGCGCCAGCAGCCAACTCCCCGGCTCTCATTCATCTTATGGCTACACCTTC.

This clonotype occurred a few times. The chain joins TRBV3-1 to TRBJ2-3; maybe TRBD2 (6 bases). Trimming pared 4 bases from V and 5 bases from J, leaving 16 bases between. The CDR3 is made up of 15 amino acids. Looked up from germline, CDR1 is LGHDT and CDR2 is YNNKEL (reference sequence). In DNA, the CDR3 is TGTGCCAGCAGCCCACGGGACTTGGGCAGAGATACGCAGTATTTT. The encoded protein is CASSPRDLGRDTQYF.

This clonotype was counted between two and nine times. The rearrangement uses TRBV5-1 and TRBJ2-7; a weak D match, TRBD1 (5 bases). The CDR3 sequence is 12 residues long. V lost 5 bases to trimming and J lost 1 base, with 7 bases between them. In germline, CDR1 is SGHRS, CDR2 YFSETQ. Here the CDR3 DNA reads TGCGCCAGCAGATCAGGGTCCTACGAGCAGTACTTC. It is translated as CASRSGSYEQYF.

This chain uses TRBV15 with TRBJ2-3, with D uncertain. Germline V gene sequence: CDR1 LNHNV, CDR2 YYDKDF (reference sequence). The CDR3 loop spans 13 amino acids. Trimming removed 0 bases at V and 2 bases at J, with 3 bases between. DNA of the CDR3: TGTGCCACCAGCAGAGATAACACAGATACGCAGTATTTT. Protein: CATSRDNTDTQYF.

This clonotype was counted only a few times. In nucleotides, the CDR3 is TGTGCCAGCAGTCAATCACCCCTCCACTTT. Its translation: CASSQSPLHF. The V call is TRBV28, the J call TRBJ1-6, with D unclear. The V end lost 5 bases, the J end lost 10 bases, and 3 bases lay between the germline ends. Per germline, CDR1 MDHEN and CDR2 SYDVKM. The CDR3 is 10 residues long.

The V and J genes are TRBV5-4 and TRBJ2-7, with a possible D match to TRBD1 (7 bases). CDR3 length equals 15 residues. Germline V gives CDR1 SGHNT, CDR2 YYREEE (reference sequence). Trimming removed 1 base from V and 3 bases from J, with 14 bases in between. CDR3 sequence (DNA): TGTGCCAGCAGCTTGAAAGGAGGGGGCAGCTACGAGCAGTACTTC. Translated, it gives CASSLKGGGSYEQYF.

The V gene is TRBV29-1, the J gene TRBJ1-2; D unresolved. The CDR3 runs to 15 residues. Looked up from germline, CDR1 is SQVTM and CDR2 is ANQGSEA. Trimming took 6 bases from V and 5 from J, leaving 22 bases between them. As DNA, the CDR3 is TGCAGCGTCCACCGCCCCGGACGCGAGTTATATGGCTACACCTTC. Its protein product is CSVHRPGRELYGYTF.

The rearrangement joins TRBV5-1 to TRBJ2-2; D possibly matches TRBD1 or TRBD2 (5 bases each). V lost 4 bases to trimming and J lost 0 bases, with 10 bases between them. Per the germline V gene, CDR1 is SGHRS and CDR2 is YFSETQ. The CDR3 is 15 residues long. The CDR3 region is CASSRDGPNTGELFF. Written as DNA, the CDR3 is TGCGCCAGCAGCAGGGACGGACCGAACACCGGGGAGCTGTTTTTT.

This clonotype was observed a handful of times. This chain connects TRBV25-1 to TRBJ2-7; D is unresolved. The CDR3 totals 12 residues. Looked up from germline, CDR1 is MGHDK and CDR2 is SYGVNS. With 8 bases removed from V and 6 bases from J, the gap between germline ends came to 14 bases. In nucleotides, the CDR3 is TGTGCCAGCGTATCCCTGGGGTCCGAGCAGTACTTC. Translated, it gives CASVSLGSEQYF.

The chain is built from TRBV6-5 and TRBJ2-2; possible D gene TRBD1, 6 bases. CDR1 and CDR2 (germline): MNHEY, SVGAGI. V lost 6 bases to trimming and J lost 4 bases, with 18 bases between them. The CDR3 consists of 16 residues. The DNA of the CDR3 is TGTGCCAGCAGCATAACAGGGTACCGGAGCACCGGGGAGCTGTTTTTT. It codes for CASSITGYRSTGELFF.

The rearrangement links TRBV15 to TRBJ2-7; 10 bases fit TRBD1. This CDR3 region has 15 residues. With 1 base clipped from V and 5 bases from J, the junction kept 5 bases outside the gene matches. Per germline, CDR1 LNHNV and CDR2 YYDKDF (reference sequence). The CDR3 DNA reads as TGTGCCACCAGCAGAGTTGGGGGACAGGGGAACGAGCAGTACTTC. Translating it yields CATSRVGGQGNEQYF.

The chain carries TRBV5-6 and TRBJ2-2; D possibly corresponds to TRBD2 (5 bases). V lost 0 bases, J lost 2 bases, and 11 bases lay in between. The CDR3 totals 16 residues. CDR1 SGHDT and CDR2 YYEEEE come from the germline V gene. CDR3 region: CASSLVPGINTGELFF. Here the CDR3 DNA reads TGTGCCAGCAGCTTGGTCCCCGGGATCAACACCGGGGAGCTGTTTTTT.

The V gene is TRBV15, the J gene TRBJ1-1; D gene unclear. From germline, CDR1 is LNHNV and CDR2 YYDKDF (reference sequence). Between the trimmed V and J ends, which lost 0 bases and 1 base, there was a span of 9 bases. The CDR3 is made up of 15 amino acids. The CDR3 coding sequence is TGTGCCACCAGCAGAGATTGGAGGGCGAACACTGAAGCTTTCTTT. This sequence encodes CATSRDWRANTEAFF.

J is TRBJ1-1 and V is TRBV7-9; 7 positions match TRBD1. In germline, CDR1 is SEHNR, CDR2 FQNEAQ (reference sequence). J gave up 1 base and V 0 bases, and 17 bases lay outside the gene matches. The CDR3 consists of 20 residues. CDR3 coding DNA: TGTGCCAGCAGCTTAGCGTCGGGAAGGGGGCCTGTGTCGGAGAACACTGAAGCTTTCTTT. Protein product: CASSLASGRGPVSENTEAFF.

The chain joins TRBV12-3 or TRBV12-4 to TRBJ1-5, with D possibly matching TRBD1 (6 bases). The CDR3 extends over 14 amino acids. The V gene lost 6 bases and the J gene lost 5 bases, with 14 bases spanning the gap. CDR3 sequence reads: CASSMDSLDQPQHF. The CDR3 DNA reads as TGTGCCAGCAGCATGGACAGCCTCGATCAGCCCCAGCATTTT.

This clonotype has just one count. This chain joins TRBV6-1 and TRBJ1-2, with a tentative D call TRBD1 (6 bases). Between the trimmed V and J ends, which lost 1 base and 0 bases, there was a span of 9 bases. Looked up from germline, CDR1 is MNHNS and CDR2 is SASEGT. The CDR3 is made up of 15 amino acids. The CDR3: CASSEGTAANYGYTF. For the CDR3, the DNA is TGTGCCAGCAGTGAAGGGACAGCCGCTAACTATGGCTACACCTTC.

This clonotype was observed a few times. In nucleotides, the CDR3 is TGTGCCAGCAGCCAAGCGGGGGGGAGGTACAATGAGCAGTTCTTC. Translated, it gives CASSQAGGRYNEQFF. The V and J genes are TRBV4-2 and TRBJ2-1; 8 bases fit TRBD2. Germline-derived CDR1 and CDR2 are LGHNA and YNFKEQ. This CDR3 is 15 amino acids long. Trimming at V came to 1 base and at J to 4 bases, leaving 3 bases not matched to a gene.

In its sample, this clonotype was seen a few times. This sequence joins TRBV12-3 or TRBV12-4 and TRBJ1-5; no clear D gene. The CDR3 loop spans 13 amino acids. V was cut by 7 bases and J by 1 base, with 8 bases left in between. The CDR3 is CASTPKSNQPQHF. DNA for the CDR3: TGTGCCAGCACTCCTAAGAGCAATCAGCCCCAGCATTTT.